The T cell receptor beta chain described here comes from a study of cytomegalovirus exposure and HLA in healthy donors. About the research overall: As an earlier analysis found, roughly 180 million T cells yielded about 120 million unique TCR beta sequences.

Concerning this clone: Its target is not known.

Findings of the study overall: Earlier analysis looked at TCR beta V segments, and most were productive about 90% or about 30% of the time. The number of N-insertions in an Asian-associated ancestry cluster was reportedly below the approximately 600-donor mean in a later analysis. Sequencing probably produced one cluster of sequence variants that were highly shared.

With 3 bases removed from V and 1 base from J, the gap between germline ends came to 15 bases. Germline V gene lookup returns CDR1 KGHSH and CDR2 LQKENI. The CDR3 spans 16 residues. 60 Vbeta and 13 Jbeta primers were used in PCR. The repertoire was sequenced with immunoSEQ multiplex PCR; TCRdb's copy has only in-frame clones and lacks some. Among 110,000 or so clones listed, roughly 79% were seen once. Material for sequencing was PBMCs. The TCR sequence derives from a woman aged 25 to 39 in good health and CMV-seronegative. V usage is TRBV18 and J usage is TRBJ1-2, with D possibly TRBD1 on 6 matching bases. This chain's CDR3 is CASSPGTTTGNYGYTF. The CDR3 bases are TGTGCCAGCTCACCCGGGACAACCACGGGTAACTATGGCTACACCTTC.